Below, 19 T cell receptor beta chains from the same sample are listed, as sequenced in a study of OX40 agonist ivuxolimab in advanced cancers. Profiling relied on immunoSEQ multiplex PCR, and the TCRdb table lists in-frame clones only, not all of them. The repertoire holds approximately 10,000 clones, with 63% as singletons. The specimen comprised CD4+ or CD8+ T cells sorted from blood, sampled in a trial of the OX40 agonist ivuxolimab. Receptors originate from an adult with an advanced solid tumor such as melanoma, head and neck, liver or kidney cancer.

The chain has TRBV5-4 and TRBJ2-5; tentatively, D is TRBD2 (5 bases). Trimming removed 5 bases from V and 5 bases from J, with 13 bases in between. The CDR3 length is 13 residues. Per the germline V gene, CDR1 is SGHNT and CDR2 is YYREEE (reference sequence). The CDR3 sequence: CASRADGWETQYF. The CDR3 nucleotides are TGTGCCAGCAGAGCGGATGGGTGGGAGACCCAGTACTTC.

The rearrangement uses TRBV2 and TRBJ1-4, with unresolved D. Trimming took 3 bases from V and 0 from J, leaving 20 bases between them. The germline V gene has CDR1 SNHLY and CDR2 FYNNEI. This CDR3 has 19 amino acids. DNA of the CDR3: TGTGCCAGCAGTGACCTCGTTCGCGCGGGGTCCGCAACTAATGAAAAACTGTTTTTT. This gives the protein CASSDLVRAGSATNEKLFF. Full variable domain (remainder filled in from reference TRBV2 and TRBJ1-4): EPEVTQTPSHQVTQMGQEVILRCVPISNHLYFYWYRQILGQKVEFLVSFYNNEISEKSEIFDDQFSVERPDGSNFTLKIRSTKLEDSAMYFCASSDLVRAGSATNEKLFFGSGTQLSVL.

This clone counts as medium-sized (0.01 to 0.1%). The J gene is TRBJ1-1, the V gene TRBV7-6; tentative D call: TRBD1 (6 bases). V lost 5 bases and J lost 1, with 11 bases in between. Per the germline V gene, CDR1 is SGHVS and CDR2 is FNYEAQ. CDR3 length: 14 amino acids. CDR3 protein: CASSEGETNTEAFF. For the CDR3, the DNA is TGTGCCAGCAGCGAGGGGGAGACGAACACTGAAGCTTTCTTT.

The chain links TRBV5-1 to TRBJ1-2; 8 nucleotides match TRBD1. The CDR3 totals 13 residues. V was clipped by 2 bases and J by 8 bases; unmatched bases: 5. From germline, CDR1 is SGHRS and CDR2 YFSETQ. In DNA form, the CDR3 reads TGCGCCAGCAGCTTTGGACAGGGATTGGGCTACACCTTC. The encoded protein is CASSFGQGLGYTF.

This clone was seen only a few times. The CDR3 spells CASSESGSENEQFF. As DNA, the CDR3 is TGTGCCAGCAGCGAGAGCGGGAGTGAAAATGAGCAGTTCTTC. V usage is TRBV9 and J usage is TRBJ2-1; 8 positions match TRBD2. CDR1 is SGDLS, CDR2 YYNGEE, per germline. Trimming took 3 bases from V and 7 from J; bases not matched to a gene: 6. The CDR3 is 14 residues long.

This clone is termed medium-sized. The chain recombines TRBV9 with TRBJ1-1; D not certain. CDR3 length: 15 amino acids. Germline V gene lookup returns CDR1 SGDLS and CDR2 YYNGEE. The V end lost 0 bases, the J end lost 2 bases, and 11 bases lay between the germline ends. CDR3 protein: CASSVGPGPNTEAFF. In DNA form, the CDR3 reads TGTGCCAGCAGCGTAGGGCCCGGACCCAACACTGAAGCTTTCTTT.

The rearrangement links TRBV4-1 to TRBJ2-1; the D gene is possibly TRBD2 (6 bases). The germline V and J ends were trimmed by 4 bases and 5 bases, with 15 bases remaining between them. Germline CDR1 and CDR2: MGHRA and YSYEKL. The CDR3 is made up of 15 amino acids. As DNA, the CDR3 is TGCGCCAGCAGCCCACCCGGAGGGAGAAACAATGAGCAGTTCTTC. Protein: CASSPPGGRNNEQFF.

The sample holds many counts of this clone. The chain employs TRBV6-9 and TRBJ2-5, with unresolved D. V lost 3 bases and J lost 9, with 14 bases in between. CDR3 length: 13 amino acids. In germline, CDR1 is MNHGY, CDR2 SVAAGI. DNA of the CDR3: TGTGCCAGCAGTTACCTCTTAGACGGGCCCCAGTACTTC. The encoded protein is CASSYLLDGPQYF.

V and J are TRBV27 and TRBJ2-3; D might be TRBD2 (6 bases). The CDR3 loop spans 15 amino acids. Deletions cut 7 bases from V and 7 bases from J, with 21 bases between. Germline V lookup: CDR1 MNHEY, CDR2 SMNVEV (reference sequence). The CDR3 bases are TGTGCCAGCACCCCACAGCGGGCGATCGGGAATACGCAGTATTTT. It encodes CASTPQRAIGNTQYF.

Notes on this clone: At one end the junction does not follow the germline gene, possibly because of a read error. The genes are TRBV27 and TRBJ2-1, with TRBD1 identical over 7 bases. The CDR3 is 13 residues long. Germline CDR1 is MNHEY and CDR2 is SMNVEV (reference sequence). This chain's CDR3 is CASSLSTGNEQFF. DNA for the CDR3: TGTGCCAGCAGTCTATCGACAGGGAACGAGCAGTTCTTC.

The CDR3 nucleotides are TGTGCCAGCAGCTCCGACTGGGGGGGCACAGATACGCAGTATTTT. Amino acid sequence: CASSSDWGGTDTQYF. The V call is TRBV9, the J call TRBJ2-3; TRBD2 might be the D (6 bases). V was cut by 4 bases and J by 1 base, with 13 bases left in between. CDR3 size: 15 residues. Germline CDR1 and CDR2: SGDLS and YYNGEE.

This clone qualifies as medium-sized. The chain combines TRBV6-6 with TRBJ1-1; D gene ambiguous. Germline V CDR1 and CDR2: MNHNY, SVGAGI (reference sequence). The CDR3 sequence is 14 residues long. Trimming removed 5 bases from V and 4 bases from J, with 14 bases in between. The CDR3 region is CASSGGTRATEAFF. Written as DNA, the CDR3 is TGTGCCAGCAGTGGAGGTACAAGGGCCACTGAAGCTTTCTTT.

The gene calls are TRBV5-4 and TRBJ2-7; D gene unclear. V dropped 1 base and J dropped 1 base, with 9 bases sitting between them. The CDR3 loop spans 14 amino acids. CDR1 and CDR2 from the germline V gene are SGHNT and YYREEE (reference sequence). The CDR3 region is CASSLTPGSYEQYF. CDR3 in DNA: TGTGCCAGCAGCTTGACCCCTGGATCCTACGAGCAGTACTTC.

The table lists this clone with a few counts. The chain has TRBV19 and TRBJ1-1; no firm D call. The germline gives CDR1 LNHDA, CDR2 SQIVND (reference sequence). Trimming shortened V by 3 bases and J by 1 base, and 6 bases separated the two germline ends. The length of the CDR3 is 13 residues. The CDR3 DNA follows: TGTGCCAGTAGTATGCACCCGAACACTGAAGCTTTCTTT. Protein: CASSMHPNTEAFF.

The chain links TRBV29-1 to TRBJ2-1; D ambiguous. Germline CDR1 SQVTM, CDR2 ANQGSEA. This CDR3 has 13 residues. V shed 5 bases and J shed 5 bases, with 13 bases lying between them. The CDR3 is CSVRTDSHNEQFF. The CDR3 bases are TGCAGCGTTCGAACGGATAGTCACAATGAGCAGTTCTTC.

This clone was seen only once. CDR3 coding DNA: TGTGCCAGCAGCCCTCGGGACAGTCTTCCCTACAATGAGCAGTTCTTC. Encoded protein: CASSPRDSLPYNEQFF. This rearrangement joins TRBV7-9 to TRBJ2-1; 7 nucleotides line up with TRBD1. Germline assignment: CDR1 SEHNR and CDR2 FQNEAQ (reference sequence). This CDR3 is built from 16 residues. J lost 2 bases, V lost 5 bases, and 9 bases had no gene match.

V gene TRBV11-2 combines with J gene TRBJ2-2; the D is unclear. With 4 bases removed from V and 6 bases from J, the gap between germline ends came to 9 bases. The CDR3 totals 13 residues. Germline values: CDR1 SGHAT, CDR2 FQNNGV. The CDR3 DNA follows: TGTGCCAGCAGCTCCGTGGACGCCGGGGAGCTGTTTTTT. This codes for CASSSVDAGELFF.

The chain couples TRBV9 to TRBJ1-1; possible D gene TRBD1, 5 bases. Trimming removed 4 bases at V and 2 bases at J, with 12 bases between. Germline-derived CDR1 and CDR2 are SGDLS and YYNGEE. This CDR3 has 14 amino acids. The CDR3 DNA is TGTGCCAGCAGCCCCCGGGGCCAAAACACTGAAGCTTTCTTT. This encodes CASSPRGQNTEAFF.

In this sample, this clone turned up a few times. This sequence joins TRBV27 and TRBJ1-2; tentatively, D is TRBD1 (5 bases). Germline V gives CDR1 MNHEY, CDR2 SMNVEV (reference sequence). V lost 5 bases and J 1 base, leaving 17 bases between the germline ends. The CDR3 has 16 residues. The DNA for the CDR3 is TGTGCCAGCAGTGGGTGGGACGGAGGATTTAACTATGGCTACACCTTC. Residues: CASSGWDGGFNYGYTF.